Following are 29 T cell receptor beta chains from one sample sequenced in a study of memory B cells and T cells in multiple sclerosis. Only in-frame clones appear in the TCRdb table, and some are missing; sequencing was by immunoSEQ multiplex PCR. The table records 12,000 to 15,000 clones, around 70% of them present only once. Sequencing was performed on memory (CD45RO+) CD4+ T cells from blood. These receptors were obtained from a human donor with multiple sclerosis.

The chain links TRBV6-6 to TRBJ1-6; 10 bases fit TRBD1. This CDR3 region has 14 residues. The J segment lost 7 bases and the V segment lost 5 bases, leaving 2 bases of the junction unmatched. Per germline, CDR1 MNHNY and CDR2 SVGAGI (reference sequence). The CDR3 loop is CASSTGQGNSPLHF. The DNA for the CDR3 is TGTGCCAGCAGTACGGGACAGGGGAATTCACCCCTCCACTTT.

The chain employs TRBV4-2 and TRBJ2-5, with D hard to call. Germline V lookup: CDR1 LGHNA, CDR2 YNFKEQ. The CDR3 sequence is 18 residues long. The V end lost 1 base, the J end lost 5 bases, and 23 bases lay between the germline ends. The CDR3 nucleotides read TGTGCCAGCAGCCAAGGAGAGGCCCTTTTGAAGAGTTTGGAGACCCAGTACTTC. Amino acids: CASSQGEALLKSLETQYF.

This clone was seen a single time. The J gene is TRBJ1-5, the V gene TRBV6-5; D is perhaps TRBD1 (5 bases). Germline V CDR1 and CDR2: MNHEY, SVGAGI. This CDR3 comprises 13 residues. V lost 7 bases and J lost 6, with 13 bases in between. DNA for the CDR3: TGTGCCAGCACCCTTCAGCAGGGTCAGCCCCAGCATTTT. It encodes CASTLQQGQPQHF.

This chain joins TRBV29-1 and TRBJ2-7; 8 bases agree with TRBD1. The CDR3 loop spans 13 amino acids. CDR1 is SQVTM and CDR2 is ANQGSEA in the germline V gene. The CDR3 loop is CRVSGQGADEQYF. For the CDR3, the DNA is TGCAGAGTTTCGGGGCAGGGGGCGGACGAGCAGTACTTC.

The V gene is TRBV5-1, the J gene TRBJ2-3, with TRBD2 matching over 7 bases. The junction had 7 bases not matched to a gene; V was cut back by 0 bases and J by 3 bases. This CDR3 is built from 16 residues. Germline-derived CDR1 and CDR2 are SGHRS and YFSETQ. CDR3 in DNA: TGCGCCAGCAGCTTGGAAGGCGGGAGTCGGACAGATACGCAGTATTTT. Residues: CASSLEGGSRTDTQYF.

The chain combines TRBV30 with TRBJ2-7; TRBD1 aligns across 8 bases. With V trimmed by 0 bases and J by 2 bases, 0 bases remained unmatched. The germline gives CDR1 GTSNPN, CDR2 SVGIG (reference sequence). The CDR3 loop spans 13 amino acids. The CDR3 coding sequence is TGTGCCTGGAGTGTGGGACAGGCCTACGAGCAGTACTTC. The encoded protein is CAWSVGQAYEQYF. Full variable domain (remainder filled in from reference TRBV30 and TRBJ2-7): SQTIHQWPATLVQPVGSPLSLECTVEGTSNPNLYWYRQAAGRGLQLLFYSVGIGQISSEVPQNLSASRPQDRQFILSSKKLLLSDSGFYLCAWSVGQAYEQYFGPGTRLTVT.

CDR3 DNA sequence: TGTGCCAGCAGTCCTCCGGCTTTTGGGGACAGGGGAGTCTACGAGCAGTACTTC. It specifies CASSPPAFGDRGVYEQYF. This chain links TRBV28 with TRBJ2-7, with TRBD1 matching 10 bases. The CDR3 spans 18 residues. The V and J ends lost 5 bases and 3 bases, in that order; junction bases with no gene match: 16. CDR1 is MDHEN and CDR2 is SYDVKM in the germline V gene.

This clone turned up a few times. The chain joins TRBV4-2 to TRBJ2-7; 8 nucleotides align to TRBD2. The CDR3 runs 15 residues. Germline lookup yields CDR1 LGHNA and CDR2 YNFKEQ. Trimming at V came to 1 base and at J to 4 bases, leaving 6 bases not matched to a gene. CDR3 in DNA: TGTGCCAGCAGCCAAGGAGCTAGCGGGTTGTACGAGCAGTACTTC. It encodes CASSQGASGLYEQYF.

CDR3: CASKRDSNTGELFF. As DNA, the CDR3 is TGCGCCAGCAAGCGGGACTCGAACACCGGGGAGCTGTTTTTT. The chain carries TRBV5-1 and TRBJ2-2, with 7 bases fitting TRBD2. The CDR3 is made up of 14 amino acids. The germline CDR1 and CDR2 sequences are SGHRS and YFSETQ. The trim removed 6 bases at V and 0 bases at J, leaving 2 bases unmatched.

The rearrangement joins TRBV7-6 to TRBJ1-1, with unresolved D. The V end was cut by 1 base, the J end by 1 base, with 4 bases between. This CDR3 region has 13 residues. From germline, CDR1 is SGHVS and CDR2 FNYEAQ. CDR3 DNA: TGTGCCAGCAGCTTAGTTAGGAACACTGAAGCTTTCTTT. As protein: CASSLVRNTEAFF.

This clone has just a few counts. This chain uses TRBV28 with TRBJ2-1, with D possibly matching TRBD1 (5 bases). The length of the CDR3 is 13 residues. V lost 6 bases and J lost 0, with 6 bases in between. From germline, CDR1 is MDHEN and CDR2 SYDVKM. For the CDR3, the DNA is TGTGCCAGCAGGGACAACTCCTACAATGAGCAGTTCTTC. Translation: CASRDNSYNEQFF.

The genes are TRBV29-1 and TRBJ1-1, with TRBD1 as a possible D gene (5 bases). The CDR3 has 14 amino acids. Germline CDR1 SQVTM, CDR2 ANQGSEA. V lost 8 bases, J lost 3 bases, and 19 bases lay in between. In DNA form, the CDR3 reads TGCAGCTGTTGGCGGGACGCTGAGGACACTGAAGCTTTCTTT. Protein sequence: CSCWRDAEDTEAFF.

The chain uses TRBV28 and TRBJ1-5; D remains unclear. CDR3 size: 14 residues. Germline CDR1 and CDR2: MDHEN and SYDVKM. The V gene lost 7 bases and the J gene lost 8 bases, with 18 bases spanning the gap. CDR3 in amino acids: CASNTGFENKPQHF. DNA of the CDR3: TGTGCCAGCAACACGGGATTTGAAAATAAGCCCCAGCATTTT.

This chain uses TRBV10-2 with TRBJ1-2; tentative D call: TRBD1 (5 bases). Germline CDR1 is WSHSY and CDR2 is SAAADI. The CDR3 is 14 residues long. Trimming stripped 6 bases from V and 5 bases from J, with 16 bases between. CDR3 in amino acids: CASSPSAGYYGYTF. In DNA, the CDR3 is TGCGCCAGCAGCCCCTCGGCAGGGTATTATGGCTACACCTTC.

This clone has a handful of counts. This chain connects TRBV6-1 to TRBJ2-1; TRBD2 matches 7 bases. Germline CDR1 and CDR2: MNHNS and SASEGT. This CDR3 is 13 amino acids long. Unmatched junction bases numbered 6, after V lost 4 bases and J lost 9 bases. The CDR3 sequence is CASSGLGRGEQFF. CDR3 coding DNA: TGTGCCAGCAGTGGACTGGGGAGGGGTGAGCAGTTCTTC.

This chain uses TRBV6-5 with TRBJ2-7; possible D gene TRBD1, 9 bases. The CDR3 is 15 amino acids. The V gene lost 8 bases and the J gene lost 7 bases, with 24 bases spanning the gap. Germline V gene sequence: CDR1 MNHEY, CDR2 SVGAGI. The CDR3 DNA follows: TGTGCCAGCTCAAATGGGGGACAGGGACTAGGGGAGCAGTACTTC. Translated: CASSNGGQGLGEQYF.

This clone was found once. V gene TRBV6-6 combines with J gene TRBJ1-1, with D uncertain. Germline V lookup: CDR1 MNHNY, CDR2 SVGAGI (reference sequence). This CDR3 has 13 residues. Trimming took off 8 bases at V and 6 bases at J, with 16 bases between the two ends. For the CDR3, the DNA is TGTGCCAGCCTTCGAAGTAGCCGAGCTGAAGCTTTCTTT. Residues: CASLRSSRAEAFF.

The chain uses TRBV30 and TRBJ2-5, with D perhaps matching TRBD1 (6 bases). The CDR3 covers 11 residues. Trimming left V 4 bases short and J 9 bases short, with 12 bases between. CDR1 and CDR2 from the germline V gene are GTSNPN and SVGIG (reference sequence). The CDR3 is CAWIRGAAQYF. CDR3 sequence (DNA): TGTGCCTGGATCAGGGGTGCGGCCCAGTACTTC.

The V call is TRBV5-1, the J call TRBJ1-5, with 8 bases that match TRBD1. V shed 1 base, J shed 2 bases, and the junction held 11 bases outside the gene matches. Germline CDR1 reads SGHRS; CDR2 reads YFSETQ. There are 18 residues in the CDR3. CDR3: CASSLWPGGSGGNQPQHF. The CDR3 nucleotides are TGCGCCAGCAGCTTGTGGCCAGGGGGCTCAGGGGGCAATCAGCCCCAGCATTTT.

In regard to this clone: A read error may produce the germline difference seen at one junction end. V gene TRBV30 combines with J gene TRBJ1-3; no firm D call. Looked up from germline, CDR1 is GTSNPN and CDR2 is SVGIG (reference sequence). The CDR3 is made up of 13 amino acids. CDR3 sequence: CAWSVQRGTTIYF. The CDR3 DNA is TGTGCCTGGAGTGTACAACGGGGAACCACCATATATTTT.

This clone has more than one count but fewer than ten. The V call is TRBV7-9, the J call TRBJ1-5, with 7 nucleotides matching TRBD1. CDR3 length: 16 amino acids. Germline V gene sequence: CDR1 SEHNR, CDR2 FQNEAQ (reference sequence). J gave up 0 bases and V 1 base, and 3 bases lay outside the gene matches. The CDR3 nucleotides are TGTGCCAGCAGCTTAGGGGGACAGATTAGCAATCAGCCCCAGCATTTT. Translated, it gives CASSLGGQISNQPQHF.

This chain joins TRBV2 and TRBJ2-5; weak D call: TRBD1 (5 bases). V was shortened by 4 bases and J by 6 bases, with 12 bases between the two germline ends. Germline V lookup: CDR1 SNHLY, CDR2 FYNNEI. This CDR3 has 13 residues. DNA for the CDR3: TGTGCCAGCAGTGTAGGACAAACGAAGACCCAGTACTTC. It encodes CASSVGQTKTQYF.

The V call is TRBV5-1, the J call TRBJ2-7, with 7 bases fitting TRBD1. CDR1 is SGHRS, CDR2 YFSETQ, per germline. The V segment lost 4 bases and the J segment 6 bases; nucleotides outside the gene matches: 10. The CDR3 contains 14 residues. As DNA, the CDR3 is TGCGCCAGCAGCCTGACCGGGACAGTAGGCGAGCAGTACTTC. It specifies CASSLTGTVGEQYF.

The rearrangement links TRBV30 to TRBJ2-1; 9 nucleotides match TRBD2. Trimming removed 3 bases from V and 4 bases from J; junction bases left unmatched: 7. The germline CDR1 and CDR2 sequences are GTSNPN and SVGIG (reference sequence). The CDR3 sequence is 15 residues long. CDR3 loop: CAWSLPTSGYNEQFF. DNA for the CDR3: TGTGCCTGGAGCCTCCCGACTAGCGGTTACAATGAGCAGTTCTTC.

The chain has TRBV25-1 and TRBJ2-2, with 9 bases identical to TRBD2. Trimming cost V 7 bases and J 6 bases; bases outside gene matches: 3. From germline, CDR1 is MGHDK and CDR2 SYGVNS. This CDR3 is 13 amino acids long. The CDR3 protein is CASTAGGAGELFF. In nucleotides, the CDR3 is TGTGCCAGCACAGCGGGAGGTGCCGGGGAGCTGTTTTTT. The full variable domain, completed using reference TRBV25-1 and TRBJ2-2, is EADIYQTPRYLVIGTGKKITLECSQTMGHDKMYWYQQDPGMELHLIHYSYGVNSTEKGDLSSESTVSRIRTEHFPLTLESARPSHTSQYLCASTAGGAGELFFGEGSRLTVL.

The chain recombines TRBV19 with TRBJ1-3; no firm D call. The CDR3 totals 13 residues. V was clipped by 9 bases and J by 3 bases, with 12 bases between them. The germline V gene encodes CDR1 LNHDA and CDR2 SQIVND (reference sequence). The CDR3 DNA follows: TGTGCCAGCAGTGCGGGCCTTGGAAACACCATATATTTT. The encoded protein is CASSAGLGNTIYF.

The chain recombines TRBV14 with TRBJ1-1; D is uncertain. This CDR3 has 14 amino acids. V lost 0 bases and J lost 6, with 11 bases in between. Germline CDR1 is SGHDN and CDR2 is FVKESK. CDR3 protein: CASSQDLAGSEAFF. The CDR3 DNA follows: TGTGCCAGCAGCCAAGATCTTGCAGGATCTGAAGCTTTCTTT.

The genes are TRBV11-2 and TRBJ1-4; no reliable D call. CDR3 length equals 13 residues. V dropped 2 bases and J dropped 5 bases, with 6 bases sitting between them. The germline V gene encodes CDR1 SGHAT and CDR2 FQNNGV. Written as DNA, the CDR3 is TGTGCCAGCAGCTTACTAAGCAATGAAAAACTGTTTTTT. It specifies CASSLLSNEKLFF.

V usage is TRBV11-3 and J usage is TRBJ1-4, with 7 bases that match TRBD1. From germline, CDR1 is SGHNT and CDR2 YENEEA. This CDR3 is built from 15 residues. V gave up 5 bases and J gave up 7 bases; unmatched junction bases: 10. The CDR3: CASSANRGTGEKLFF. In DNA form, the CDR3 reads TGTGCCAGCAGCGCAAACAGGGGAACTGGTGAAAAACTGTTTTTT.